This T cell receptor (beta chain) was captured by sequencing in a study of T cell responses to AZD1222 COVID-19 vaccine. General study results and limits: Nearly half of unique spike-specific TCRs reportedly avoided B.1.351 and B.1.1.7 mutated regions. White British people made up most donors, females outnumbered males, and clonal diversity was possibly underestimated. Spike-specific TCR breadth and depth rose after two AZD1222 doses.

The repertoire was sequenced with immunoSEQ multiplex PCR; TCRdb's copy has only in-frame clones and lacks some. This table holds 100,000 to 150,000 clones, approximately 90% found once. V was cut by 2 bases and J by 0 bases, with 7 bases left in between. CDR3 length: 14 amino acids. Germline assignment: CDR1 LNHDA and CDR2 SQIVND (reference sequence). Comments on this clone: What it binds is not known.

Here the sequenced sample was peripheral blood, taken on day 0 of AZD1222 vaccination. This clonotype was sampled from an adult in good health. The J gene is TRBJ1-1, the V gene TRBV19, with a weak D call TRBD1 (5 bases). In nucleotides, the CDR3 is TGTGCCAGTAGTATACGACAGATGAACACTGAAGCTTTCTTT. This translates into CASSIRQMNTEAFF.